The rows below give T cell receptor beta chains drawn from one sample of a study of tumor and adjacent non-tumor tissue in lung cancer. TCRdb itself ran the multiplex PCR reads through MiXCR, one entry per CDR3 protein. This sample has about 98,000 distinct CDR3 sequences, with more than 80% found just once. Sequences were obtained from distant non-tumor lung tissue. All receptors come from a man aged 55 to 70 with small cell lung cancer. Each CDR3 is given with its conserved first and last residue. Fields, in order: clone size, D gene, V gene, J gene, CDR3 protein, CDR3 DNA. The D gene is left open where the match is weak. Size tells how often a clone was seen (once, few, many) or the class of an expanded clone, and some rows leave it out.

>.|.|TRBV11-2|TRBJ2-1
CVNQMRQGDNEQFF
TGTGTCAACCAGATGCGGCAAGGCGACAATGAGCAGTTCTTC
>.|TRBD1|TRBV12-3/TRBV12-4|TRBJ2-1
CASSLGTANQNEQLF
TGTGCCAGCAGCCTCGGGACAGCCAATCAAAATGAGCAGCTTTTC
>once|TRBD1|TRBV6-2/TRBV6-3|TRBJ2-6
CASSATGSGTNVLTF
TGTGCTAGCAGTGCGACAGGGTCTGGGACCAACGTCCTGACTTTC
>.|.|TRBV11-2|TRBJ2-1
CTSSLGVEGGYYYNEQLF
TGTACCAGCAGCTTAGGAGTAGAGGGAGGCTACTACTACAATGAGCAGCTCTTC
>.|.|TRBV7-8|TRBJ1-2
CASSLGGSGAYGYTF
TGTGCCAGCAGCTTAGGGGGCAGTGGGGCCTATGGCTACACCTTT
>.|.|TRBV10-3|TRBJ1-1
CAISVGLEIAVAFF
TGTGCCATCAGTGTGGGACTGGAGATAGCTGTTGCTTTCTTT
>.|.|TRBV6-5|TRBJ1-4
CASITKNSATNEQLFF
TGTGCCAGCATCACCAAGAATTCAGCAACTAATGAACAATTGTTTTTT
>.|.|TRBV10-3|TRBJ2-3
CAIQNSTDTQYF
TGTGCCATCCAGAATAGCACAGATACGCAGTATTTT
>.|.|TRBV29-1|TRBJ2-5
CGVDKRGRQETQYF
TGCGGTGTTGATAAGAGGGGCCGCCAAGAGACCCAGTACTTC
>once|TRBD1|TRBV11-2|TRBJ2-1
CASSLEGMGQGKNDQFF
TGTGCAAGCAGCTTAGAGGGAATGGGACAGGGGAAGAATGATCAGTTCTTC
>.|.|TRBV4-2|TRBJ2-2
CASSRGLDTGELFF
TGTGCCAGCAGCAGGGGACTGGATACCGGGGAGCTGTTTTTT
>many|TRBD2|TRBV30|TRBJ2-5
CAWKGRELQETQYF
TGTGCCTGGAAAGGGCGGGAGCTCCAAGAGACCCAGTACTTC
>.|TRBD1|TRBV9|TRBJ2-5
CASSLHPGGAKETQYF
TGTGCCAGCAGCTTACACCCAGGGGGAGCTAAGGAGACCCAGTACTTC
>.|.|TRBV4-2|TRBJ2-1
CANSQYGYNEQFF
TGTGCCAACAGCCAATATGGATACAATGAGCAGTTCTTC
>.|.|TRBV10-2|TRBJ2-3
CASSSTGLVGVGTQYF
.
>.|.|TRBV29-1|TRBJ2-3
CCVESQGADTQYF
TGCTGCGTTGAGAGCCAGGGCGCAGATACGCAGTATTTT
>.|.|TRBV5-4|TRBJ1-1
CASSLWAEKSFF
TGCGCCAGCAGCTTATGGGCAGAAAAATCTTTCTTT
>many|.|TRBV28|TRBJ2-1
CASTPAGTPSSYNEQFF
TGTGCCAGCACCCCTGCCGGGACACCGAGCTCCTACAATGAGCAGTTCTTC